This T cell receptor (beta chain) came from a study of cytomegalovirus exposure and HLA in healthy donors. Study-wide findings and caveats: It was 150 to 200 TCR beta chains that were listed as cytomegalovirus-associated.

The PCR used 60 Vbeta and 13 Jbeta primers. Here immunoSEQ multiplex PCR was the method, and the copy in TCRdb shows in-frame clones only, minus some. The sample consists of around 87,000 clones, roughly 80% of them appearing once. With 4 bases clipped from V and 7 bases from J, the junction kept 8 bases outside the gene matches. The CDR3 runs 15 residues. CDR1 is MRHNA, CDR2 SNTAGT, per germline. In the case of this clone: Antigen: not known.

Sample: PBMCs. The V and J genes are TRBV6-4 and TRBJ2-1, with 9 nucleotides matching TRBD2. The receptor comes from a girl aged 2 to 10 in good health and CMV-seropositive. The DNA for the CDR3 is TGTGCCAGCAGTGTTGGGCGGGAGGGCCGGAATGAGCAGTTCTTC. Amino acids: CASSVGREGRNEQFF.